A selection of T cell receptor beta chains follows, all from one sample in a study of blood T cell repertoires in COVID-19. Measured with immunoSEQ multiplex PCR; TCRdb has only the in-frame clones, and not every one. The sample lists a few hundred thousand clones, roughly 90% occurring once. The sequenced material came from peripheral blood. The receptors derive from a man aged 18 to 30 who had recovered from COVID-19. Both conserved end residues are part of each CDR3. The order of the fields is J gene, V gene, D gene, clone size, CDR3 protein, CDR3 DNA. D genes are given only for firm matches. Expanded clones are given a class, and other clones once, few, many or no size at all.

J: TRBJ1-4; V: TRBV11-2; D: NA; size: NA; CDR3: CASSLAGLNNEKLFF; DNA: TGTGCCAGCAGCTTAGCAGGGCTCAATAATGAAAAACTGTTTTTT
J: TRBJ2-2; V: TRBV13; D: TRBD1; size: once; CDR3: CASSPEVGTGANTGELFF; DNA: TGTGCCAGCAGCCCCGAAGTGGGGACAGGGGCGAACACCGGGGAGCTGTTTTTT
J: TRBJ2-7; V: TRBV6-5; D: TRBD1; size: NA; CDR3: CASSSRDRGYEQYF; DNA: TGTGCCAGCAGTTCCCGGGACAGGGGTTACGAGCAGTACTTC
J: TRBJ2-7; V: TRBV10-3; D: TRBD1; size: once; CDR3: CAISERDSSYEQYF; DNA: TGTGCCATCAGTGAGCGGGACAGCTCCTACGAGCAGTACTTC
J: TRBJ1-5; V: TRBV30; D: NA; size: once; CDR3: CAWSVGSNQPQHF; DNA: TGTGCCTGGAGTGTCGGTAGCAATCAGCCCCAGCATTTT
J: TRBJ2-3; V: TRBV7-2; D: TRBD1; size: NA; CDR3: CASSLVTGSTDTQYF; DNA: TGTGCCAGCAGCTTAGTGACAGGGAGCACAGATACGCAGTATTTT
J: TRBJ2-7; V: TRBV5-1; D: TRBD1; size: once; CDR3: CASSPSQGATYEQYF; DNA: TGCGCCAGCAGCCCTTCGCAGGGGGCGACCTACGAGCAGTACTTC
J: TRBJ2-7; V: TRBV19; D: TRBD1; size: NA; CDR3: CASSSGTVASYEQYF; DNA: TGTGCCAGTAGTTCCGGGACAGTGGCCTCCTACGAGCAGTACTTC
J: TRBJ2-1; V: TRBV7-2; D: NA; size: few; CDR3: CASSSTGLEQFF; DNA: TGTGCCAGCAGCTCTACCGGGTTGGAGCAGTTCTTC
J: TRBJ2-2; V: TRBV2; D: NA; size: few; CDR3: CASRRPYTGELFF; DNA: TGTGCCAGCAGGAGGCCGTATACCGGGGAGCTGTTTTTT
J: TRBJ2-3; V: TRBV19; D: TRBD2; size: NA; CDR3: CASSERGLSPDTQYF; DNA: TGTGCCAGTAGTGAGCGGGGGTTAAGCCCAGATACGCAGTATTTT
J: TRBJ2-5; V: TRBV20-1; D: NA; size: NA; CDR3: CSASQETQYF; DNA: TGCAGTGCTAGTCAGGAGACCCAGTACTTC
J: TRBJ2-5; V: TRBV6-1; D: TRBD1; size: NA; CDR3: CASSESQGAGETQYF; DNA: TGTGCCAGCAGTGAAAGTCAGGGGGCGGGAGAGACCCAGTACTTC
J: TRBJ1-4; V: TRBV14; D: NA; size: NA; CDR3: CASTRATNEKLFF; DNA: TGTGCCAGCACGAGGGCAACTAATGAAAAACTGTTTTTT
J: TRBJ2-2; V: TRBV5-1; D: NA; size: few; CDR3: CASSLTTTNTGELFF; DNA: TGCGCCAGCAGCTTAACAACAACGAACACCGGGGAGCTGTTTTTT
J: TRBJ2-2; V: TRBV6-2/TRBV6-3; D: NA; size: NA; CDR3: CASSYGSGELFF; DNA: TGTGCCAGCAGTTACGGGAGCGGGGAGCTGTTTTTT
J: TRBJ1-2; V: TRBV15; D: NA; size: NA; CDR3: CATSRGGDMAGAYGYTF; DNA: TGTGCCACCAGCAGAGGAGGGGACATGGCAGGGGCCTATGGCTACACCTTC
J: TRBJ1-1; V: TRBV19; D: NA; size: NA; CDR3: CASIQTVKFTTEAFF; DNA: TGTGCCAGTATCCAGACAGTCAAGTTTACCACTGAAGCTTTCTTT
J: TRBJ2-1; V: TRBV5-4; D: TRBD2; size: NA; CDR3: CASRVAGGFFHEQFF; DNA: TGTGCCAGCAGGGTAGCGGGGGGTTTTTTCCATGAGCAGTTCTTC
J: TRBJ2-7; V: TRBV27; D: TRBD1; size: NA; CDR3: CASSLSTGSSYEQYF; DNA: TGTGCCAGCAGTTTATCGACAGGGAGCTCCTACGAGCAGTACTTC
J: TRBJ2-5; V: TRBV14; D: NA; size: NA; CDR3: CASSRGADETQYF; DNA: TGTGCCAGCAGCCGGGGCGCCGACGAGACCCAGTACTTC
J: TRBJ1-2; V: TRBV27; D: NA; size: NA; CDR3: CASSRYYSLIDYGYTF; DNA: TGTGCCAGCAGCCGATACTATAGCCTTATAGACTATGGCTACACCTTC
J: TRBJ2-5; V: TRBV6-2/TRBV6-3; D: TRBD2; size: NA; CDR3: CASSSIRTSGREETQYF; DNA: TGTGCCAGCAGTTCTATTCGGACTAGCGGGAGAGAAGAGACCCAGTACTTC
J: TRBJ2-7; V: TRBV19; D: NA; size: NA; CDR3: CASTLDSSAAYEQYF; DNA: TGTGCCAGTACTTTGGATTCGAGTGCGGCCTACGAGCAGTACTTC
J: TRBJ2-5; V: TRBV2; D: NA; size: NA; CDR3: CASSRRVGETQYF; DNA: TGTGCCAGCAGTCGCAGGGTAGGAGAGACCCAGTACTTC
J: TRBJ2-1; V: TRBV29-1; D: TRBD2; size: NA; CDR3: CSVERTSGDNEQFF; DNA: TGCAGCGTTGAAAGGACTAGCGGGGACAATGAGCAGTTCTTC
J: TRBJ1-2; V: TRBV7-8; D: NA; size: NA; CDR3: CASSFGGRGAGGYTF; DNA: TGTGCCAGCAGTTTCGGAGGCCGGGGGGCTGGAGGCTACACCTTC
J: TRBJ1-2; V: TRBV7-6; D: NA; size: NA; CDR3: CASSSSVVSGRYGYTF; DNA: TGTGCCAGCAGCTCCTCCGTTGTTTCGGGGAGATATGGCTACACCTTC
J: TRBJ2-1; V: TRBV7-2; D: TRBD2; size: NA; CDR3: CASSLGDYSGEQFF; DNA: TGTGCCAGCAGCTTAGGGGACTATTCTGGTGAGCAGTTCTTC
J: TRBJ2-1; V: TRBV7-2; D: NA; size: NA; CDR3: CASSPLGNNEQFF; DNA: TGTGCCAGCAGCCCCCTAGGAAACAATGAGCAGTTCTTC